Listed below are T cell receptor beta chains from one sample, sequenced in a study of blood T cell repertoires in COVID-19. Clones were read by immunoSEQ multiplex PCR, and TCRdb kept only the in-frame ones, dropping some. The data contain a few hundred thousand clones, approximately 85% of them singletons. Sequencing was performed on PBMCs or T cells enriched from blood (not recorded which). Source of these receptors: a man aged 25 to 40 who had recovered from COVID-19. CDR3s include the opening cysteine and the closing phenylalanine or tryptophan. Each record gives: clone size, V gene, J gene, D gene, CDR3 protein, CDR3 DNA. A D gene is named only where the DNA matches it firmly. Not every row has a clone size; where given, it reads once, few, many or a size class.

.	TRBV4-1	TRBJ2-5	.	CASSQRFDRQETQYF	TGCGCCAGCAGCCAAAGGTTCGACAGACAAGAGACCCAGTACTTC
.	TRBV5-1	TRBJ1-4	TRBD1	CASSLTGGSEKLFF	TGCGCCAGCAGCTTGACAGGGGGGAGTGAAAAACTGTTTTTT
.	TRBV9	TRBJ2-5	TRBD2	CASSALAGGQETQYF	TGTGCCAGCAGCGCCCTAGCGGGGGGCCAAGAGACCCAGTACTTC
once	TRBV19	TRBJ1-3	.	CATGPDSGNTIYF	TGTGCCACAGGGCCCGACTCTGGAAACACCATATATTTT
.	TRBV18	TRBJ1-1	.	CASSPSLGGNTEAFF	TGTGCCAGCTCACCCTCCTTGGGGGGGAACACTGAAGCTTTCTTT
.	TRBV9	TRBJ2-1	.	CASSVGGQVTYNEQFF	TGTGCCAGCAGCGTAGGTGGGCAAGTCACCTACAATGAGCAGTTCTTC
.	TRBV6-5	TRBJ2-1	.	CASSYSTSTGNNEQFF	TGTGCCAGCAGTTACTCGACAAGCACGGGAAACAATGAGCAGTTCTTC
.	TRBV5-6	TRBJ2-5	TRBD2	CASSSVAGVKRTQYF	TGTGCCAGCAGCTCGGTAGCGGGGGTAAAACGGACCCAGTACTTC
.	TRBV19	TRBJ1-5	.	CASSVGRTPQPQHF	TGTGCCAGTAGTGTCGGACGGACTCCCCAGCCCCAGCATTTT
.	TRBV7-2	TRBJ2-7	.	CASSLRTVYEQYF	TGTGCCAGCAGCTTGCGGACAGTCTACGAGCAGTACTTC
.	TRBV5-4	TRBJ2-5	.	CASSLAGQGLFQETQYF	TGTGCCAGCAGCTTGGCCGGTCAGGGGCTCTTCCAAGAGACCCAGTACTTC
.	TRBV6-2/TRBV6-3	TRBJ2-6	.	CASSFGQGSGANVLTF	TGTGCCAGCAGTTTCGGGCAGGGCTCTGGGGCCAACGTCCTGACTTTC
.	TRBV24-1	TRBJ1-5	.	CATSDFGCQGQYSNQPQHF	TGTGCCACCAGTGATTTCGGTTGCCAGGGACAATATAGCAATCAGCCCCAGCATTTT
.	TRBV2	TRBJ1-4	.	CAGKQGTYEKLFF	TGTGCCGGAAAACAGGGCACTTATGAAAAACTGTTTTTT
.	TRBV9	TRBJ1-1	.	CASSVDSTMNTEAFF	TGTGCCAGCAGCGTCGACAGTACAATGAACACTGAAGCTTTCTTT
.	TRBV7-3	TRBJ1-1	TRBD1	CASSLTGGNTEAFF	TGTGCCAGCAGCTTGACAGGGGGGAACACTGAAGCTTTCTTT
.	TRBV5-1	TRBJ2-3	TRBD1	CASSKTGGPSTDTQYF	TGCGCCAGCAGTAAGACAGGGGGCCCAAGCACAGATACGCAGTATTTT
.	TRBV2	TRBJ1-6	.	CASSDDGRAGSPLHF	TGTGCCAGCAGTGATGATGGCAGGGCAGGTTCACCCCTCCACTTT
.	TRBV27	TRBJ1-2	.	CASSYEPGVGYGYTF	TGTGCCAGCAGCTACGAACCAGGGGTAGGCTATGGCTACACCTTC
.	TRBV19	TRBJ1-5	.	CASSPVGGAVSNQPQHF	TGTGCCAGTAGCCCCGTCGGGGGGGCAGTAAGCAATCAGCCCCAGCATTTT
.	TRBV7-2	TRBJ2-1	.	CASSLGQTNEQFF	TGTGCCAGCAGCTTAGGACAGACTAATGAGCAGTTCTTC
.	TRBV7-8	TRBJ2-7	TRBD1	CASSLRQGPGYEQYF	TGTGCCAGCAGCTTAAGACAGGGCCCAGGCTACGAGCAGTACTTC
.	TRBV25-1	TRBJ1-1	.	CASSDPWDNAEAFF	TGTGCCAGCAGTGATCCTTGGGACAATGCTGAAGCTTTCTTT
.	TRBV9	TRBJ1-1	.	CASSVDLVTAEAFF	TGTGCCAGCAGCGTAGACTTAGTGACAGCTGAAGCTTTCTTT
.	TRBV4-2	TRBJ1-2	.	CASSQEGTGLGRGYTF	TGTGCCAGCAGCCAAGAGGGAACAGGGCTGGGTAGGGGCTACACCTTC
few	TRBV30	TRBJ1-3	TRBD1	CAWSSRSRQGNF	TGTGCCTGGAGTAGTAGGAGTCGACAGGGAAACTTT
.	TRBV6-5	TRBJ1-2	TRBD1	CASSVDGTGGYGYTF	TGTGCCAGCAGCGTCGACGGGACAGGGGGCTATGGCTACACCTTC
.	TRBV30	TRBJ2-1	TRBD2	CAWRGGLAGRSYNEQFF	TGTGCCTGGAGGGGGGGACTAGCGGGGCGCTCCTACAATGAGCAGTTCTTC
.	TRBV6-5	TRBJ1-2	.	CASSSYSVNYGYTF	TGTGCCAGCAGTTCCTACAGTGTAAACTATGGCTACACCTTC
.	TRBV4-2	TRBJ2-7	TRBD2	CASSQDPGTSGYEQYF	TGTGCCAGCAGCCAAGACCCCGGGACTAGCGGTTACGAGCAGTACTTC
.	TRBV19	TRBJ1-1	.	CASTATGVTEAFF	TGTGCCAGTACCGCAACGGGGGTAACTGAAGCTTTCTTT
.	TRBV6-6	TRBJ1-1	.	CASMFLSDTEAFF	TGTGCCAGCATGTTTCTCTCGGACACTGAAGCTTTCTTT
.	TRBV29-1	TRBJ1-2	TRBD1	CSVAGSGGSYGYTF	TGCAGCGTTGCGGGTTCAGGGGGTAGCTATGGCTACACCTTC
.	TRBV5-6	TRBJ2-3	.	CASNLAAGGDTDTQYF	TGTGCCAGCAACTTGGCGGCCGGGGGAGACACAGATACGCAGTATTTT
few	TRBV7-9	TRBJ1-4	TRBD1	CASSLTGGGRNEKLFF	TGTGCCAGCAGCTTAACAGGGGGCGGGCGAAACGAAAAACTGTTTTTT
.	TRBV19	TRBJ2-5	.	CASSRRGGRIQETQYF	TGTGCCAGTAGCCGCCGTGGAGGCAGAATACAAGAGACCCAGTACTTC
.	TRBV27	TRBJ1-1	.	CASSFNTKGGPEAFF	TGTGCCAGCAGTTTTAATACAAAAGGAGGCCCTGAAGCTTTCTTT
.	TRBV7-3	TRBJ1-1	.	CASSLLSRTEAFF	TGTGCCAGCAGCTTATTATCTCGCACTGAAGCTTTCTTT
.	TRBV30	TRBJ1-2	.	CAWEEGGGYTF	TGTGCCTGGGAGGAGGGAGGTGGCTACACCTTC
.	TRBV10-1	TRBJ2-1	TRBD1	CASERQGRLSSYNEQFF	TGCGCCAGCGAGAGACAGGGCCGCCTAAGCTCCTACAATGAGCAGTTCTTC
.	TRBV5-1	TRBJ2-2	.	CASSLAGDTGELFF	TGCGCCAGCAGCTTGGCAGGGGACACCGGGGAGCTGTTTTTT
.	TRBV4-3	TRBJ2-2	.	CASSHRSWAGELFF	TGCGCCAGCAGCCACCGTAGCTGGGCCGGGGAGCTGTTTTTT
few	TRBV4-2	TRBJ1-2	.	CASSQEVLNYGYTF	TGTGCCAGCAGCCAAGAGGTACTCAACTATGGCTACACCTTC
.	TRBV19	TRBJ1-6	TRBD1	CASSPGWTGGDSPLHF	TGTGCCAGTAGTCCAGGATGGACAGGGGGGGATTCACCCCTCCACTTT
.	TRBV10-3	TRBJ1-5	.	CAIRYSNQPQHF	TGTGCCATCCGTTATAGCAATCAGCCCCAGCATTTT
.	TRBV5-4	TRBJ2-2	.	CASSSRDSTNTGELFF	TGTGCCAGCAGCTCACGAGACAGCACGAACACCGGGGAGCTGTTTTTT
.	TRBV3-1/TRBV3-2	TRBJ1-2	.	CASTPGVLINYGYTF	TGTGCCAGCACCCCGGGGGTACTAATTAACTATGGCTACACCTTC
.	TRBV7-9	TRBJ1-2	.	CASSRVSLHGYTF	TGTGCCAGCAGCCGCGTATCGTTACATGGCTACACCTTC
.	TRBV5-1	TRBJ1-1	.	CASSFNPPNTEAFF	TGCGCCAGCAGCTTTAATCCCCCGAACACTGAAGCTTTCTTT
.	TRBV30	TRBJ1-1	.	CAWSWRNTEAFF	TGTGCCTGGAGTTGGAGAAACACTGAAGCTTTCTTT
.	TRBV29-1	TRBJ2-7	TRBD1	CSVEDRGQEQYF	TGCAGCGTTGAGGACAGGGGGCAAGAGCAGTACTTC
.	TRBV7-7	TRBJ1-4	TRBD1	CASSSGTGANEKLFF	TGTGCTAGCAGCTCCGGGACAGGGGCCAATGAAAAACTGTTTTTT
.	TRBV7-8	TRBJ1-3	.	CASSLATGVRNTIYF	TGTGCCAGCAGCTTAGCGACGGGGGTACGGAACACCATATATTTT
.	TRBV7-9	TRBJ1-6	TRBD1	CASSSQTGSYNSPLHF	TGTGCCAGCAGCTCTCAGACAGGGTCTTATAATTCACCCCTCCACTTT
.	TRBV19	TRBJ2-7	.	CASSTLYEQYF	TGTGCCAGTAGTACCCTCTACGAGCAGTACTTC